This T cell receptor (beta chain) was profiled in a study of T cell repertoires in cytomegalovirus infection. Across the study: Shared public TCR beta signatures pointed to both CMV infection and a matching HLA type.

TCRdb reanalysed the reads using MiXCR and keeps one entry per CDR3 protein. The sample holds roughly 760,000 distinct CDR3 sequences, 35% to 45% seen once. V was trimmed by 5 bases and J by 2 bases, leaving 15 bases between them. CDR1 is LNHDA, CDR2 SQIVND, per germline (reference sequence). There are 15 residues in the CDR3. Overall study findings and caveats: Ex vivo responses were dominated by HLA-C-restricted CMV-specific TCR beta clonotypes. CMV carriers with the relevant HLA were identified by cumulative public TCR beta family frequency.

For this clonotype: Antigen unknown.

The sample taken for sequencing was PBMCs. The receptor was derived from a human donor in good health (CMV status not recorded). Some clones in this sample may be carry-over from other donors' samples. This chain joins TRBV19 and TRBJ1-2, with D possibly being TRBD1 (5 bases). CDR3 sequence (DNA): TGTGCCAGTAGTCGCGGGACGGAGCCAAACTATGGCTACACCTTC. Translating it yields CASSRGTEPNYGYTF.